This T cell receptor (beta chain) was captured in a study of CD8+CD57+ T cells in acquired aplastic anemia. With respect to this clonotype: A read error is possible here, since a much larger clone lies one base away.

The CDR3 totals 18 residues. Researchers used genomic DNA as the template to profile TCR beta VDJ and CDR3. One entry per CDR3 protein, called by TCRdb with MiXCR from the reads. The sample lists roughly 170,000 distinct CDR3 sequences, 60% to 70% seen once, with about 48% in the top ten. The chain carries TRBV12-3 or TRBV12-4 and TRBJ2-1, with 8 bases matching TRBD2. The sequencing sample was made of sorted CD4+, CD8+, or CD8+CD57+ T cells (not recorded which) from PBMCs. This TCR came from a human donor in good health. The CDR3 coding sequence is TGTGCCAGCAGGTTAGCGCTGTACGGCGGGAGGAGTTTTAATGAGCAGTTCTTC. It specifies CASRLALYGGRSFNEQFF.